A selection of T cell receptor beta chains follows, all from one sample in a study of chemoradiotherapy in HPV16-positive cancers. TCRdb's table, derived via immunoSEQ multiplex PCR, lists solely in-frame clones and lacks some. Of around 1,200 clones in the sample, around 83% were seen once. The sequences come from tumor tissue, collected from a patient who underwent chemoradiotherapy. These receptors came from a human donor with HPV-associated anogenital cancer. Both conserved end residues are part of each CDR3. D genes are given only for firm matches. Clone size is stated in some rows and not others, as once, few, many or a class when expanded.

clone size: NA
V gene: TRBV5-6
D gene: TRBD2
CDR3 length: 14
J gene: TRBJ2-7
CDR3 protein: CASSGGEEFYEQYF
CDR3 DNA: TGTGCCAGCAGCGGGGGGGAGGAGTTCTACGAGCAGTACTTC

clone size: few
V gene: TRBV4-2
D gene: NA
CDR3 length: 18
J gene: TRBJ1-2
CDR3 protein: CASSQVVAAGRPDYGYTF
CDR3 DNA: TGTGCCAGCAGCCAAGTCGTGGCGGCAGGGCGACCTGACTATGGCTACACCTTC

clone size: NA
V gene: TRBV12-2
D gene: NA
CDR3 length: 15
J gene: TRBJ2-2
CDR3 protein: CASRLVGEFTGELFF
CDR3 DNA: TGTGCAAGTCGCTTAGTAGGCGAGTTCACCGGGGAGCTGTTTTTT

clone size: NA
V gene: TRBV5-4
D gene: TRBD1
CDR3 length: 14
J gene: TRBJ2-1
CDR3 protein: CASSPGGVYNEQFF
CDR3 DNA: TGTGCCAGCAGCCCAGGGGGCGTTTACAATGAGCAGTTCTTC

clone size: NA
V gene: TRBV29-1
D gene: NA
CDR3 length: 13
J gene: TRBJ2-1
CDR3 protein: CSVDGGAGVEQFF
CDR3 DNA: TGCAGCGTTGATGGTGGGGCAGGGGTCGAGCAGTTCTTC

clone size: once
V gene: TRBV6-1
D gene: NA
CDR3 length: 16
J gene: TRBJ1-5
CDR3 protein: CASSGGEIIAIRPQHF
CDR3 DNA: TGTGCCAGCAGTGGAGGGGAAATTATCGCAATCCGGCCCCAGCATTTT

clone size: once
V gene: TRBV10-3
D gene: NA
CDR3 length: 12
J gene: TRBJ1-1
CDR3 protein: CATQTVNTEAFF
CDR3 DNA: TGTGCCACCCAAACAGTGAACACTGAAGCTTTCTTT

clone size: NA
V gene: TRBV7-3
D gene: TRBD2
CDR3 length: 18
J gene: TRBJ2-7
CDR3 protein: CASSSGTSGGKSSYEQYF
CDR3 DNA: TGTGCCAGCAGCTCTGGGACTAGCGGGGGAAAGAGCTCCTACGAGCAGTACTTC

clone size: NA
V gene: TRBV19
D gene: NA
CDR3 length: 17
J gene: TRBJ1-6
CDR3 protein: CASSIRQDLLFNSPLHF
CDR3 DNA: TGTGCCAGTAGTATCCGGCAGGACTTGCTTTTTAATTCACCCCTCCACTTT

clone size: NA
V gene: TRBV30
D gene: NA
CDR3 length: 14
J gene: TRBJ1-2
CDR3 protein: CAWSVDGSGNGYTF
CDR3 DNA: TGTGCCTGGAGTGTCGACGGGTCAGGGAATGGCTACACCTTC

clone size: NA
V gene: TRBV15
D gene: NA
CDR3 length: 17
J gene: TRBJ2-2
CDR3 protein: CATSRDTVAENTGELFF
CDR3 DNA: TGTGCCACCAGCAGAGATACGGTTGCGGAGAACACCGGGGAGCTGTTTTTT

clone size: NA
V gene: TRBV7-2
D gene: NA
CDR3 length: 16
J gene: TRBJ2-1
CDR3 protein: CASTPQPGTATNEQFF
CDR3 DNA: TGTGCCAGCACCCCCCAACCCGGGACTGCCACCAATGAGCAGTTCTTC

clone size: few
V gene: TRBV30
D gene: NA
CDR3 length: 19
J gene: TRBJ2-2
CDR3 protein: CAWSVLWDTETLNTGELFF
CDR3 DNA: TGTGCCTGGAGTGTACTTTGGGACACCGAGACCTTAAACACCGGGGAGCTGTTTTTT

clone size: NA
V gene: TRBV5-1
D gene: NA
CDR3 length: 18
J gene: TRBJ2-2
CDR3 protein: CASSFNGGQGLNTGELFF
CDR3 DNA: TGCGCCAGCAGCTTCAATGGGGGGCAGGGATTAAACACCGGGGAGCTGTTTTTT

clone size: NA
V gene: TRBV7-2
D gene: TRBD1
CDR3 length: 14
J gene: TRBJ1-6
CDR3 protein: CASRQQGANSPLHF
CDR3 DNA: TGTGCCAGCAGACAACAGGGGGCCAATTCACCCCTCCACTTT

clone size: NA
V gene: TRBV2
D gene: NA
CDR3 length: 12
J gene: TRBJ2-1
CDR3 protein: CASQFTGNEQFF
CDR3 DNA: TGTGCCAGCCAGTTTACCGGCAATGAGCAGTTCTTC

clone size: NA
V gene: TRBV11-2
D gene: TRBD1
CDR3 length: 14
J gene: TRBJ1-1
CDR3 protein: CASSLRGLGTEAFF
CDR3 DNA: TGTGCCAGCAGCTTAAGGGGGCTTGGAACTGAAGCTTTCTTT

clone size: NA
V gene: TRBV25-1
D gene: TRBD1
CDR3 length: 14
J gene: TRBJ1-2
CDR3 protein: CASSGQGADYGYTF
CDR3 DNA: TGTGCCAGCAGTGGACAGGGGGCCGACTATGGCTACACCTTC

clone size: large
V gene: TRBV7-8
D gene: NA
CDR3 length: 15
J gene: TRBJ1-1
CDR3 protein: CASSLVGNGNTEAFF
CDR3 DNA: TGTGCCAGCAGCTTAGTTGGTAACGGGAACACTGAAGCTTTCTTT

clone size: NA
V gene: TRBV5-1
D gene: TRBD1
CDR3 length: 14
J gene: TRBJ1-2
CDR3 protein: CASSFTGEDYGYTF
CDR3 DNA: TGCGCCAGCAGCTTCACAGGGGAGGACTATGGCTACACCTTC

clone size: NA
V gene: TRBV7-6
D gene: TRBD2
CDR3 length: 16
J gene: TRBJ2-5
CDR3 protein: CASSLAGGGAEETQYF
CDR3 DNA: TGTGCCAGCAGCTTAGCGGGCGGGGGGGCGGAAGAGACCCAGTACTTC

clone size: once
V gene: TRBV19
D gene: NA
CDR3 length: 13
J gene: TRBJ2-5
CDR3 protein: CASSIEGRETQYF
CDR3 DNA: TGTGCCAGTAGTATAGAAGGGAGGGAGACCCAGTACTTC

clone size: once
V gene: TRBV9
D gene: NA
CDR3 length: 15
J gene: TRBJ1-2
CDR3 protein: CASSPSGQNNYGYTF
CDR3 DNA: TGTGCCAGCAGCCCATCAGGACAGAACAACTATGGCTACACCTTC

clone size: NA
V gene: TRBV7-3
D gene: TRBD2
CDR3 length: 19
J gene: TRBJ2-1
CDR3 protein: CASSAGLAGGITSYNEQFF
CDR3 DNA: TGTGCCAGCAGCGCGGGACTAGCGGGGGGGATAACCTCCTACAATGAGCAGTTCTTC

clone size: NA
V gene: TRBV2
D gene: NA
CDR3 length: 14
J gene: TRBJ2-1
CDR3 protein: CASSEVTQGDEQFF
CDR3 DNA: TGTGCCAGCAGTGAAGTCACCCAAGGGGATGAGCAGTTCTTC

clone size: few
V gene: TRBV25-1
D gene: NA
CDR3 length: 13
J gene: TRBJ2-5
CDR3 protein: CASRRGDQETQYF
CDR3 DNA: TGTGCCAGCAGGAGGGGGGACCAAGAGACCCAGTACTTC

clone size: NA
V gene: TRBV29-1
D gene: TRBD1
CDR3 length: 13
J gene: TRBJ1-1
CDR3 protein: CSVTRRGTTEAFF
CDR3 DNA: TGCAGCGTGACGCGCAGGGGGACCACTGAAGCTTTCTTT

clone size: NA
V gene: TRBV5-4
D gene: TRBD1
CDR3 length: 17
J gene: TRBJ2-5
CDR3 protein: CASSQPETGVTQETQYF
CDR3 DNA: TGTGCCAGCAGCCAACCCGAAACAGGGGTGACACAAGAGACCCAGTACTTC

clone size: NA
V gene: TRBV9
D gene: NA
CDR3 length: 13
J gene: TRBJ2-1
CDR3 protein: CASSGTDLNEQFF
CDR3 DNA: TGTGCCAGCAGTGGAACGGACCTCAATGAGCAGTTCTTC

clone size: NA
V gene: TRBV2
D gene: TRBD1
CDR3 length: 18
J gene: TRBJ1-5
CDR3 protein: CASRGGTGGFWGNQPQHF
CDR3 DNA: TGTGCCAGCAGAGGGGGGACAGGGGGCTTCTGGGGCAATCAGCCCCAGCATTTT

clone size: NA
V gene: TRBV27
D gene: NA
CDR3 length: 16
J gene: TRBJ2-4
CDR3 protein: CASSLWGGASKNIQYF
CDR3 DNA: TGTGCCAGCAGTTTATGGGGGGGGGCCTCCAAAAACATTCAGTACTTC

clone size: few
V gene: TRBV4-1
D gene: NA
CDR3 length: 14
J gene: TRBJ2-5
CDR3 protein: CASSQMPSDGTQYF
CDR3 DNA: TGCGCCAGCAGCCAAATGCCGTCAGACGGGACCCAGTACTTC

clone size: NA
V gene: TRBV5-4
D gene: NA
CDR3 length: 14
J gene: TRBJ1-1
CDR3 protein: CASSYDRRGTEAFF
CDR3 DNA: TGTGCCAGCAGTTATGACAGGAGAGGTACTGAAGCTTTCTTT

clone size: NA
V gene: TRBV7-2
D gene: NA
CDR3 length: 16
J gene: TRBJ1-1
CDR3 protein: CASSSKAVGMNTEAFF
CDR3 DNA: TGTGCCAGCAGCTCAAAAGCTGTAGGAATGAACACTGAAGCTTTCTTT

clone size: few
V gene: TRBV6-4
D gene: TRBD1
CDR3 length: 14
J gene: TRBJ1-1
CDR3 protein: CASSPGTANTEAFF
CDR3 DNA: TGTGCCAGCAGCCCCGGGACAGCGAACACTGAAGCTTTCTTT

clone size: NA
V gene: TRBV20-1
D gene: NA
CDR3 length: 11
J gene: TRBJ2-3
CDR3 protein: CSATVGDTQYF
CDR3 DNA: TGCAGTGCTACCGTGGGAGATACGCAGTATTTT

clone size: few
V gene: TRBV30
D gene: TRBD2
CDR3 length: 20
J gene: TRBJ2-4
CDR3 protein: CAWRDSRTSGGLVAKNIQYF
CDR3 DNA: TGTGCCTGGAGAGACTCCCGGACTAGCGGGGGGCTGGTAGCCAAAAACATTCAGTACTTC

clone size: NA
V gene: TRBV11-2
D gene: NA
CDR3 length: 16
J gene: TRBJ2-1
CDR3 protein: CASSGYSLTRLNEQFF
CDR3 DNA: TGTGCCAGCAGCGGATACTCCTTGACGCGACTCAATGAGCAGTTCTTC

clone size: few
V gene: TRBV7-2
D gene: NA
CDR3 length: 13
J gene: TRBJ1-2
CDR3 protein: CASSSPRGYGYTF
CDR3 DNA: TGTGCCAGCAGCTCTCCAAGGGGCTATGGCTACACCTTC

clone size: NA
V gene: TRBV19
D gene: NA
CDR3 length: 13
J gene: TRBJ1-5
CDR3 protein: CASSMLSNQPQHF
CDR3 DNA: TGTGCCAGTAGTATGTTGAGCAATCAGCCCCAGCATTTT

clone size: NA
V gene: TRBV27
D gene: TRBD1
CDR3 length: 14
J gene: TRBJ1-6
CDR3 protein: CASSLGQGGSPLHF
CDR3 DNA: TGTGCCAGCAGTCTCGGACAGGGGGGGTCACCCCTCCACTTT

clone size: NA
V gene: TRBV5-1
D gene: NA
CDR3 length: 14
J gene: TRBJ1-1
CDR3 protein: CASSLQGRNTEAFF
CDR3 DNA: TGCGCCAGCAGCTTGCAGGGGCGGAACACTGAAGCTTTCTTT

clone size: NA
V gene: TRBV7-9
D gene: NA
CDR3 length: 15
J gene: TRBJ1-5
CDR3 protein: CASSPSRNSNQPQHF
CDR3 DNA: TGTGCCAGCAGCCCCTCTCGGAACAGCAATCAGCCCCAGCATTTT

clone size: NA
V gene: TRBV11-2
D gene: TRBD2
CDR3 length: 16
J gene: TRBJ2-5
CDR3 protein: CASSLGAGPGGETQYF
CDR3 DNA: TGTGCCAGCAGCTTAGGGGCAGGGCCGGGGGGGGAGACCCAGTACTTC

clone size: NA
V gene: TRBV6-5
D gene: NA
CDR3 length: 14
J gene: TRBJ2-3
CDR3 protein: CASKPGLSTDTQYF
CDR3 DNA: TGTGCCAGCAAACCGGGACTTAGCACAGATACGCAGTATTTT

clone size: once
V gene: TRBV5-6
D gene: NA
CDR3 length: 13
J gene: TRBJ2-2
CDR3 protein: CASSLRYIGELFF
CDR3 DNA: TGTGCCAGCAGCTTGAGGTATATCGGGGAGCTGTTTTTT

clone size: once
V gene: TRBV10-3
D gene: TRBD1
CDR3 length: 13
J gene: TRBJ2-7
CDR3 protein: CATQQGAQYEQYF
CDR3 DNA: TGTGCCACGCAACAGGGGGCTCAGTACGAGCAGTACTTC

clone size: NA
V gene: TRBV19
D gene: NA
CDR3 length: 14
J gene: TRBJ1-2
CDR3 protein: CASSIRGADYGYTF
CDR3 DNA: TGTGCCAGTAGTATAAGAGGGGCGGACTATGGCTACACCTTC

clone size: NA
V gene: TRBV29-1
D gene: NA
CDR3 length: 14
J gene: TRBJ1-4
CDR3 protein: CSVSSPGQGEKLFF
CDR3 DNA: TGCAGCGTCTCTTCTCCGGGGCAGGGGGAAAAACTGTTTTTT

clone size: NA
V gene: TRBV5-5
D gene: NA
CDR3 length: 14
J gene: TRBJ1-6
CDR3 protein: CASSHPTGMVPLHF
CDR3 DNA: TGTGCCAGCAGCCATCCGACAGGAATGGTACCCCTCCACTTT

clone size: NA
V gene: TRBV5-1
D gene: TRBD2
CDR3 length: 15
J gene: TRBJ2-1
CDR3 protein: CASQMGGGSYNEQFF
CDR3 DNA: TGCGCCAGCCAAATGGGCGGGGGCTCCTACAATGAGCAGTTCTTC

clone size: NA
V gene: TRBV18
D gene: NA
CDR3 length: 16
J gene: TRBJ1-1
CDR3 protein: CASSPRSGSQNTEAFF
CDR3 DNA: TGTGCCAGCTCACCAAGGTCAGGTAGCCAGAACACTGAAGCTTTCTTT

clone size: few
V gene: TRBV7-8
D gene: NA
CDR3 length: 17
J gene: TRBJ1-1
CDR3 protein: CASSTLADGTLNTEAFF
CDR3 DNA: TGTGCCAGCAGCACTCTAGCGGACGGTACACTTAACACTGAAGCTTTCTTT